The 15 T cell receptor beta chains below come from one sample, sequenced in a study of cytomegalovirus exposure and HLA in healthy donors (dated 2017 in TCRdb). The library was made by the immunoSEQ multiplex PCR assay. For the multiplex PCR, a mixture combining 60 forward primers for TCR Vbeta segments and 13 reverse primers for TCR Jbeta segments was used. TCRdb stores this immuneACCESS table with in-frame sequences only. Part of the clones is absent; in the studies checked, under half of the shortfall reflects unresolved V genes, and no reason is known for the rest. This sample's table lists under 200,000 clones. 2% to 2.5% of the sample is in the top ten clones. The sample was PBMCs. All receptors derive from a man aged 25 to 45 in good health and CMV-seronegative.

This rearrangement joins TRBV7-3 to TRBJ1-2; TRBD1 is a possible D gene (6 bases). This CDR3 comprises 13 residues. CDR1 is SGHTA, CDR2 FQGTGA, per germline. V was trimmed by 5 bases and J by 8 bases, leaving 15 bases between them. The CDR3 DNA follows: TGTGCCAGCAGCCCCGGACCGCAGGGGGGCTACACCTTC. It yields the protein CASSPGPQGGYTF.

The chain uses TRBV28 and TRBJ1-1; D unresolved. The length of the CDR3 is 14 residues. The germline gives CDR1 MDHEN, CDR2 SYDVKM. V lost 5 bases and J 0 bases, leaving 10 bases between the germline ends. As DNA, the CDR3 is TGTGCCAGCAGTATCCGGGGAATGAACACTGAAGCTTTCTTT. Translated, it gives CASSIRGMNTEAFF. The full variable domain, its missing parts supplied by reference TRBV28 and TRBJ1-1, is DVKVTQSSRYLVKRTGEKVFLECVQDMDHENMFWYRQDPGLGLRLIYFSYDVKMKEKGDIPEGYSVSREKKERFSLILESASTNQTSMYLCASSIRGMNTEAFFGQGTRLTVV.

This chain joins TRBV2 and TRBJ1-1, with 7 bases matching TRBD1. The CDR3 contains 15 residues. Germline V CDR1 and CDR2: SNHLY, FYNNEI. The ends lost 1 base at V and 3 bases at J; junction bases unmatched: 5. The CDR3 sequence: CASSEVEGADTEAFF. CDR3 sequence (DNA): TGTGCCAGCAGTGAAGTGGAGGGGGCGGACACTGAAGCTTTCTTT.

The genes are TRBV21-1 and TRBJ2-7; the listed D gene, TRBD2, was not tested against the DNA. TRBV21-1 is designated a pseudogene. The CDR3 contains 14 residues. CDR3 loop: CASSKAEGEGEQYF. The CDR3 DNA reads TGTGCCAGCAGCAAAGCGGAGGGGGAGGGGGAGCAGTACTTC.

V is TRBV19 and J is TRBJ2-7; possibly TRBD1 for D (5 bases). Germline V gene lookup returns CDR1 LNHDA and CDR2 SQIVND (reference sequence). This CDR3 has 15 residues. V lost 3 bases and J lost 6, with 18 bases in between. CDR3 DNA sequence: TGTGCCAGTAGTATGGCGACAGCTGCATGGGGCGAGCAGTACTTC. Amino acid sequence: CASSMATAAWGEQYF.

This chain connects TRBV7-2 to TRBJ2-1, with 9 positions matching TRBD2. Germline CDR1 is SGHTA and CDR2 is FQGNSA. Unmatched junction bases numbered 6, after V lost 2 bases and J lost 4 bases. CDR3 length: 16 residues. CDR3 nucleotides: TGTGCCAGCAGCTTATGGGGAGCGGGAGGATACAATGAGCAGTTCTTC. It specifies CASSLWGAGGYNEQFF.

The rearrangement joins TRBV7-9 to TRBJ1-1, with D unclear. With 5 bases removed from V and 0 bases from J, the gap between germline ends came to 13 bases. Looked up from germline, CDR1 is SEHNR and CDR2 is FQNEAQ (reference sequence). There are 15 residues in the CDR3. The CDR3 sequence is CASSRGTTLNTEAFF. Written as DNA, the CDR3 is TGTGCCAGCAGCCGGGGAACTACCCTGAACACTGAAGCTTTCTTT. The variable domain in full, with the rest retrieved from reference TRBV7-9 and TRBJ1-1, is DTGVSQNPRHKITKRGQNVTFRCDPISEHNRLYWYRQTLGQGPEFLTYFQNEAQLEKSRLLSDRFSAERPKGSFSTLEIQRTEQGDSAMYLCASSRGTTLNTEAFFGQGTRLTVV.

The V call is TRBV25-1, the J call TRBJ2-1; tentative D call: TRBD1 (6 bases). The V and J ends lost 8 bases and 0 bases respectively, with 11 bases between them. The germline V gene has CDR1 MGHDK and CDR2 SYGVNS. This CDR3 spans 14 amino acids. As DNA, the CDR3 is TGTGCCAGCGATACAGGGTACTCCTACAATGAGCAGTTCTTC. Translation: CASDTGYSYNEQFF.

The DNA of the CDR3 is TGTGCCAGAAGCTGGGATCCGGGACAGGGTAATAGCACTGAAGCTTTCTTT. As protein: CARSWDPGQGNSTEAFF. The rearrangement links TRBV5-3 to TRBJ1-1; 9 bases are shared with TRBD1. TRBV5-3 counts as an open reading frame of uncertain function. V was clipped by 3 bases and J by 4 bases; unmatched bases: 13. The CDR3 length is 17 residues.

The chain combines TRBV4-3 with TRBJ1-2, with unresolved D. CDR1 and CDR2 (germline): LGHNA, YSLEER. The V end lost 4 bases, the J end lost 6 bases, and 12 bases lay between the germline ends. The CDR3 totals 13 residues. The CDR3 DNA reads as TGCGCCAGCAGCCCCCAGTTAGGAGATGGCTACACCTTC. Residues: CASSPQLGDGYTF.

The gene calls are TRBV5-1 and TRBJ1-1, with a weak D call TRBD1 (6 bases). Trimming pared 0 bases from V and 1 base from J, leaving 13 bases between. This CDR3 has 16 residues. Per the germline V gene, CDR1 is SGHRS and CDR2 is YFSETQ. This chain's CDR3 is CASSLARQGRNTEAFF. As DNA, the CDR3 is TGCGCCAGCAGCTTGGCCAGGCAGGGGAGGAACACTGAAGCTTTCTTT.

The chain joins TRBV21-1 to TRBJ1-2; the table assigns TRBD1, which was not confirmed against the DNA. TRBV21-1 corresponds to a pseudogene. CDR3 length: 14 amino acids. The CDR3 coding sequence is TGTGCCAGCAGCAAAGAGATACAGCACTATGGCTACACCTTC. It yields the protein CASSKEIQHYGYTF.

This chain connects TRBV19 to TRBJ2-4, with 8 positions matching TRBD1. From germline, CDR1 is LNHDA and CDR2 SQIVND (reference sequence). The CDR3 has 13 amino acids. Losses at the gene ends were 6 bases for V and 7 bases for J; bases not matched to a gene: 5. CDR3 coding DNA: TGTGCCAGTAGACGGACAGGGCGGAACATTCAGTACTTC. It is translated as CASRRTGRNIQYF.

V usage is TRBV30 and J usage is TRBJ2-1; 11 bases are shared with TRBD1. The CDR3 has 15 amino acids. Germline values: CDR1 GTSNPN, CDR2 SVGIG (reference sequence). With 2 bases clipped from V and 6 bases from J, the junction kept 6 bases outside the gene matches. The CDR3 is CAWSLGQGDVNEQFF. CDR3 coding DNA: TGTGCCTGGAGTTTGGGACAGGGGGACGTCAATGAGCAGTTCTTC.

The chain uses TRBV6-1 and TRBJ1-1; D uncertain. V dropped 6 bases and J dropped 0 bases, with 8 bases sitting between them. There are 13 residues in the CDR3. The germline gives CDR1 MNHNS, CDR2 SASEGT. Here the CDR3 reads CASSGRVNTEAFF. In DNA form, the CDR3 reads TGTGCCAGCAGCGGGAGAGTGAACACTGAAGCTTTCTTT.